A single sample is the source of the 8 T cell receptor beta chains below, sequenced in a study of T cell changes during pregnancy in multiple sclerosis. Produced via immunoSEQ multiplex PCR; TCRdb's table is partial and in-frame only. The sample lists almost 50,000 clones, 94% occurring once. Source: CD4+ T cells from peripheral blood mononuclear cells, taken in the third trimester of pregnancy. Source of these receptors: a female donor with multiple sclerosis, enrolled in a pregnancy study.

The sample holds one count of this clone. This rearrangement joins TRBV25-1 to TRBJ1-6; a possible D gene is TRBD1 (5 bases). From germline, CDR1 is MGHDK and CDR2 SYGVNS. V lost 1 base, J lost 5 bases, and 9 bases lay in between. This CDR3 comprises 15 residues. This CDR3 is CASSESRQNNSPLHF. CDR3 nucleotides: TGTGCCAGCAGTGAATCGCGACAGAATAATTCACCCCTCCACTTT.

The rearrangement links TRBV19 to TRBJ2-5; D is unclear. V was cut by 3 bases and J by 6 bases, with 5 bases left in between. This CDR3 is 11 amino acids long. Germline V gene sequence: CDR1 LNHDA, CDR2 SQIVND (reference sequence). CDR3 amino acids: CASSIKQTQYF. CDR3 coding DNA: TGTGCCAGTAGTATTAAGCAGACCCAGTACTTC.

This chain connects TRBV9 to TRBJ2-5; the match to TRBD2 covers 11 bases. The CDR3 spans 16 residues. The ends lost 0 bases at V and 4 bases at J; junction bases unmatched: 5. Germline V gene data show CDR1 as SGDLS and CDR2 as YYNGEE. CDR3 in amino acids: CASSVASGRTGETQYF. The CDR3 DNA is TGTGCCAGCAGCGTAGCTAGCGGGAGGACAGGAGAGACCCAGTACTTC.

V and J are TRBV9 and TRBJ2-1; TRBD2 aligns across 16 bases. Germline CDR1 SGDLS, CDR2 YYNGEE. With 3 bases clipped from V and 7 bases from J, the junction kept 4 bases outside the gene matches. This CDR3 has 16 residues. The CDR3 DNA reads as TGTGCCAGCAGCGCGGGACTAGCGGGGGGGCGAAATGAGCAGTTCTTC. Translation gives CASSAGLAGGRNEQFF.

This chain connects TRBV28 to TRBJ2-1; TRBD1 is a possible D gene (6 bases). The CDR3 has 12 amino acids. V shed 10 bases and J shed 12 bases, with 19 bases lying between them. Germline V CDR1 and CDR2: MDHEN, SYDVKM. The chain's CDR3 is CATKTPGQRQFF. The CDR3 nucleotides are TGTGCCACCAAAACACCGGGACAAAGGCAGTTCTTC. Together with reference TRBV28 and TRBJ2-1, the CDR3 gives the full variable domain: DVKVTQSSRYLVKRTGEKVFLECVQDMDHENMFWYRQDPGLGLRLIYFSYDVKMKEKGDIPEGYSVSREKKERFSLILESASTNQTSMYLCATKTPGQRQFFGPGTRLTVL.

The chain links TRBV18 to TRBJ2-6; D unclear. CDR3 length: 15 residues. CDR1 is KGHSH and CDR2 is LQKENI in the germline V gene. Trimming took 5 bases from V and 0 from J, leaving 8 bases between them. The CDR3 DNA reads as TGTGCCAGCTCAACGCGGAGCTCTGGGGCCAACGTCCTGACTTTC. This gives the protein CASSTRSSGANVLTF.

V usage is TRBV25-1 and J usage is TRBJ1-6, with unresolved D. V lost 2 bases to trimming and J lost 10 bases, with 18 bases between them. The CDR3 spans 16 residues. Germline V gene data show CDR1 as MGHDK and CDR2 as SYGVNS. The CDR3 DNA follows: TGTGCCAGCAGTGAAGACATGGAGGGAATCCGATCACCCCTCCACTTT. Translated: CASSEDMEGIRSPLHF. The full variable domain, completed using reference TRBV25-1 and TRBJ1-6, is EADIYQTPRYLVIGTGKKITLECSQTMGHDKMYWYQQDPGMELHLIHYSYGVNSTEKGDLSSESTVSRIRTEHFPLTLESARPSHTSQYLCASSEDMEGIRSPLHFGNGTRLTVT.

This clone showed up just once. The V and J genes are TRBV4-2 and TRBJ1-3, with 7 positions matching TRBD1. V trimming: 5 bases; J trimming: 0 bases; junction bases outside the gene matches: 7. CDR3 size: 16 residues. The germline CDR1 and CDR2 sequences are LGHNA and YNFKEQ. The CDR3 loop is CASSAIWDSSGNTIYF. The CDR3 coding sequence is TGTGCCAGCAGCGCTATCTGGGACAGCTCTGGAAACACCATATATTTT.